This TCR beta chain originates from a study of beta chain features in type 1 diabetes (dated by TCRdb to 2017 to 2018). About the full investigation: Mean age, gender distribution, total cell number and subset yield did not differ between patients and healthy donors. Regulatory and stem cell-like memory subsets were isolated from only 8 patients and about 8 healthy donors, whereas naive and central memory subsets came from all 30 or so donors. The study compared the TCRB repertoires of sorted circulating CD4+ T cell subsets in recently diagnosed type 1 diabetes patients with those in matched healthy donors. A total of 100 million to 110 million sorted cells were examined across all samples, and a strong correlation was observed between cell number per subset and RNA yield.

Each donor gave one peripheral blood draw, averaging approximately 120 mL, which was collected into heparinised tubes. A BD FACSAria II and a panel including CD45RO, CCR7, CD25, CD127, CD95 and CD27 were used to sort naive, central memory, regulatory and stem cell-like memory CD4+ T cells. Purity was above 98% for every sorted population. Right away, PBMCs were isolated by Lymphoprep density gradient centrifugation and were stained directly, with no culture step. So that batch effects would be minimized, each experiment stained and sorted samples in pairs, pairing one healthy donor with one patient. General study outcomes and caveats: PCR might favor shorter templates, but patient and control samples were amplified and corrected together, so any skew would affect both groups equally. The naive, central memory and regulatory TCRB repertoires appeared to resemble one another more closely among patients than among healthy donors. Sequencing cDNA rather than genomic DNA could over-represent highly expressing activated cells, although activation and CD3 levels did not differ between groups. Only small numbers of individuals were included in the HLA sub-analyses, which left unresolved whether HLA type had any influence on TCRB rearrangement. In all four CD4+ subsets, TCRB CDR3 length was moderately but significantly shorter in type 1 diabetes patients. At VDJ recombination sites, type 1 diabetes patients had fewer insertions and more deleted nucleotides, which implies abnormalities in thymic rearrangement.

With regard to this clone: What this receptor recognizes is not known. Nothing much larger sits one base from this clone, and base qualities are not available.

The CDR3 has 14 amino acids, counting the end cysteine and phenylalanine. The kept DNA is CDR3 alone, 42 bases in frame from the first base. Looking up the germline V gene yields CDR1 SQVTM and CDR2 ANQGSEA. Ends trimmed: V by 8 bases, J by 4 bases; bases unmatched to a gene: 12. All of the isolated RNA was reverse transcribed with the High Capacity cDNA Reverse Transcription Kit, so expressed TCRB transcripts were sequenced. Naive, central memory and regulatory T cell samples underwent deep immunoSEQ sequencing, averaging about 3.5 million total reads per sample. Sorted cells were lysed in RLT buffer, and RNA was extracted using DNase-treated RNeasy Micro or Mini kits according to cell number. To prevent cross-contamination, each cell subset was processed individually, whereas patient and healthy donor samples were processed jointly. TCRB sequences were amplified from cDNA with the immunoSEQ multiplex PCR, producing 87-bp fragments spanning the CDR3 region. Sequencing of the amplicons was done on the Illumina HiSeq platform. As for the authors' bioinformatics: PCR bias was computationally corrected using synthetic template baselines, reads within Hamming distance 2 were collapsed, and singletons that could not be merged were discarded. Reads were aligned to IMGT to assign V, D and J genes, CDR3 length, and insertions or deletions at six rearrangement sites. Within each subset, clonotype counts were normalized to the number of sorted cells before true diversity and Gini coefficients were calculated with the tcR R package. The overlap coefficient, calculated on TCRB nucleotide sequences, was used to quantify repertoire sharing. The immuneACCESS repertoire file appears here via TCRdb, limited to in-frame rearrangements. These files lack a portion of the clones; in checked studies, under half of the deficit traces to unresolved V genes, and the cause of the others is not known. Clone size and the V and J calls come from that table; the DNA yielded D and trimming. The sample data list some 150,000 clones, and roughly 48% of these were observed just once. Jointly, the top ten make up 0.42% of the sample.

The V and J segments used are TRBV29-1 and TRBJ1-2, and 8 junctional nucleotides match TRBD1. Material for sequencing was Tregs from blood. What the cell subset or site label conveys for this sample: regulatory CD4+ T cells. The receptor was isolated from a man younger than 30 in good health. The CDR3 region has the sequence CSINAGGIGYGYTF. The DNA is as follows: TGCAGCATAAACGCAGGGGGCATCGGCTATGGCTACACCTTC.